These 21 T cell receptor beta chains were all obtained from the same sample, sequenced in a study of OX40 agonist ivuxolimab in advanced cancers. Only in-frame clones appear in the TCRdb table, and some are missing; sequencing was by immunoSEQ multiplex PCR. The sample holds about 150,000 clones, around 94% seen once. Sequences were derived from CD4+ or CD8+ T cells sorted from blood, sampled in a trial of the OX40 agonist ivuxolimab. The source is an adult with an advanced solid tumor such as melanoma, head and neck, liver or kidney cancer.

The chain has TRBV6-6 and TRBJ1-2, with TRBD1 identical over 7 bases. The CDR3 length is 14 residues. Unmatched junction bases numbered 11, after V lost 6 bases and J lost 7 bases. Germline V gives CDR1 MNHNY, CDR2 SVGAGI (reference sequence). In DNA form, the CDR3 reads TGTGCCAGCAGCTTGGGACAGAAGGAGTTTGGCTACACCTTC. Residues: CASSLGQKEFGYTF.

The chain employs TRBV28 and TRBJ1-5; D call uncertain. Germline CDR1 is MDHEN and CDR2 is SYDVKM. The CDR3 runs 13 residues. Trimming removed 3 bases at V and 5 bases at J, with 8 bases between. The CDR3 DNA follows: TGTGCCAGCAGTTTCGACCTAGATCAGCCCCAGCATTTT. Protein sequence: CASSFDLDQPQHF.

The chain uses TRBV5-6 and TRBJ2-7; tentatively, D is TRBD1 (7 bases). V lost 0 bases to trimming and J lost 3 bases, with 10 bases between them. The CDR3 extends over 14 amino acids. CDR1 is SGHDT and CDR2 is YYEEEE in the germline V gene. The CDR3 here is CASSLGRGVYEQYF. DNA for the CDR3: TGTGCCAGCAGCTTGGGCAGGGGGGTCTACGAGCAGTACTTC.

The rearrangement uses TRBV5-1 and TRBJ1-1; tentatively, D is TRBD1 (6 bases). Germline CDR1 is SGHRS and CDR2 is YFSETQ. Trimming cost V 3 bases and J 1 base, with 10 bases left between them. The CDR3 runs 14 residues. The CDR3 DNA sequence: TGCGCCAGCAGCTCTCAGGGGAGGAACACTGAAGCTTTCTTT. Amino acids: CASSSQGRNTEAFF.

This chain joins TRBV27 and TRBJ1-1, with D perhaps matching TRBD1 (6 bases). The CDR3 has 16 amino acids. Trimming removed 5 bases from V and 1 base from J, with 17 bases in between. The germline CDR1 and CDR2 sequences are MNHEY and SMNVEV (reference sequence). CDR3 bases: TGTGCCAGCAGTCCCCGAACGACAGGTGGGAACACTGAAGCTTTCTTT. Translated, it gives CASSPRTTGGNTEAFF.

This clone was found once. The chain uses TRBV7-2 and TRBJ1-1, with D unresolved. The CDR3 extends over 14 amino acids. Germline CDR1 reads SGHTA; CDR2 reads FQGNSA. V was cut by 2 bases and J by 4 bases, with 11 bases left in between. CDR3 sequence reads: CASSLLSKSTEAFF. The DNA of the CDR3 is TGTGCCAGCAGCTTATTGAGTAAATCCACTGAAGCTTTCTTT.

The gene calls are TRBV6-1 and TRBJ2-7, with D perhaps being TRBD1 or TRBD2 (5 bases each). V was trimmed by 10 bases and J by 2 bases, leaving 15 bases between them. The CDR3 covers 13 residues. Looked up from germline, CDR1 is MNHNS and CDR2 is SASEGT. The CDR3 region has the DNA TGTGCCACTTGGGACCGCGCACCCTACGAGCAGTACTTC. Protein product: CATWDRAPYEQYF.

J is TRBJ2-7 and V is TRBV20-1; possibly TRBD1 for D (6 bases). The germline V gene encodes CDR1 DFQATT and CDR2 SNEGSKA (reference sequence). The CDR3 runs to 11 residues. CDR3 amino acids: CSVRGPYEQYF. As DNA, the CDR3 is TGCAGCGTCAGGGGCCCCTACGAGCAGTACTTC.

The CDR3 protein is CASSLSHNQETQYF. The CDR3 coding sequence is TGTGCCAGCAGCTTAAGCCACAACCAAGAGACCCAGTACTTC. This sequence joins TRBV7-3 and TRBJ2-5; no firm D call. Germline values: CDR1 SGHTA, CDR2 FQGTGA. Trimming shortened V by 1 base and J by 0 bases, and 6 bases separated the two germline ends. The length of the CDR3 is 14 residues.

In its sample, this clone was seen once. The genes are TRBV7-2 and TRBJ2-5; D unclear. The end of the DNA aligns better with TRBJ2-7, so the J call may be wrong. Germline loops: CDR1 SGHTA, CDR2 FQGNSA. This CDR3 region has 15 residues. As DNA, the CDR3 is TGTGCCAGCAGCTTAGACCGCAGGAGCTCCTACGAGCAGTACTTC. Its translation is CASSLDRRSSYEQYF.

This clone was counted ten times or more. V is TRBV7-2 and J is TRBJ1-1; perhaps TRBD1 as D (6 bases). CDR3 length equals 13 residues. V lost 3 bases and J 5 bases, leaving 10 bases between the germline ends. Germline V lookup: CDR1 SGHTA, CDR2 FQGNSA. The CDR3 DNA sequence: TGTGCCAGCAGCTTCACAGGGCGGACTGAAGCTTTCTTT. It is translated as CASSFTGRTEAFF.

The chain recombines TRBV7-8 with TRBJ2-7; maybe TRBD2 (5 bases). V gave up 2 bases and J gave up 1 base, with 12 bases separating them. The CDR3 extends over 15 amino acids. Per germline, CDR1 SGHVS and CDR2 FQNEAQ. The CDR3 coding sequence is TGTGCCAGCAGCTTAAAGAGGGTACCTTCCTACGAGCAGTACTTC. Translation gives CASSLKRVPSYEQYF. The full variable domain, completed using reference TRBV7-8 and TRBJ2-7, is GAGVSQSPRYKVAKRGQDVALRCDPISGHVSLFWYQQALGQGPEFLTYFQNEAQLDKSGLPSDRFFAERPEGSVSTLKIQRTQQEDSAVYLCASSLKRVPSYEQYFGPGTRLTVT.

The rearrangement joins TRBV20-1 to TRBJ1-5; D unclear. Germline CDR1 is DFQATT and CDR2 is SNEGSKA (reference sequence). The CDR3 runs 10 residues. V lost 8 bases and J lost 2, with 4 bases in between. The CDR3 here is CSPGNQPQHF. DNA of the CDR3: TGCAGTCCCGGCAATCAGCCCCAGCATTTT.

The CDR3 nucleotides read TGTGCCAGCAGCCAAGAAAGGACTACCTCCTACGAGCAGTACTTC. Its protein is CASSQERTTSYEQYF. This chain uses TRBV4-2 with TRBJ2-7; TRBD2 might be the D (6 bases). Germline V lookup: CDR1 LGHNA, CDR2 YNFKEQ. This CDR3 is 15 amino acids long. V gave up 0 bases and J gave up 0 bases, with 9 bases separating them.

The chain carries TRBV7-2 and TRBJ2-1; D is unclear. The CDR3 runs 16 residues. Trimming stripped 8 bases from V and 3 bases from J, with 20 bases between. CDR1 is SGHTA and CDR2 is FQGNSA in the germline V gene. DNA of the CDR3: TGTGCCAGCGCCCAATCCCCAGCGTCTATCTACAATGAGCAGTTCTTC. It encodes CASAQSPASIYNEQFF.

This clone was seen a single time. J is TRBJ1-1 and V is TRBV27; 9 positions agree with TRBD1. The V gene's germline CDR1 is MNHEY and CDR2 SMNVEV (reference sequence). The V segment lost 3 bases and the J segment 7 bases; nucleotides outside the gene matches: 6. CDR3 size: 14 residues. DNA of the CDR3: TGTGCCAGCAGTTTGGTTAGGGACAGGGATGAAGCTTTCTTT. Amino acids: CASSLVRDRDEAFF.

The rearrangement uses TRBV6-1 and TRBJ2-1; 10 nucleotides align to TRBD2. Trimming took 5 bases from V and 4 from J; bases not matched to a gene: 5. Germline CDR1 MNHNS, CDR2 SASEGT. The CDR3 loop spans 15 amino acids. The CDR3 DNA reads as TGTGCCAGCAGTTGGGGACTAGCGAATTACAATGAGCAGTTCTTC. This codes for CASSWGLANYNEQFF.

The rearrangement uses TRBV5-1 and TRBJ2-7; 8 bases match TRBD1. The germline V gene encodes CDR1 SGHRS and CDR2 YFSETQ. The V and J ends lost 1 base and 7 bases, in that order; junction bases with no gene match: 7. This CDR3 contains 14 residues. CDR3 nucleotides: TGCGCCAGCAGCTTGTTGCAGGGGGCAGGGGAGCAGTACTTC. Its protein is CASSLLQGAGEQYF.

About this clone itself: The junction differs from germline at one of its ends, possibly a read error. The V call is TRBV28, the J call TRBJ1-4, with D maybe TRBD1 (5 bases). This CDR3 has 16 amino acids. CDR1 and CDR2 (germline): MDHEN, SYDVKM. Here the CDR3 DNA reads TGTGCCAGCAGTTTGACCATACTGGGGGTTAGAGGAAAAACTGTTTTT. Its protein is CASSLTILGVRGKTVF.

The rearrangement links TRBV19 to TRBJ2-6; D gene unclear. V was trimmed by 7 bases and J by 9 bases, leaving 7 bases between them. Germline V gene sequence: CDR1 LNHDA, CDR2 SQIVND (reference sequence). This CDR3 is built from 11 residues. The CDR3 protein is CASTSVNVLTF. The CDR3 DNA sequence: TGTGCCAGTACTTCCGTCAACGTCCTGACTTTC.

The rearrangement joins TRBV6-5 to TRBJ1-1; TRBD1 matches at 7 bases. V gave up 3 bases and J gave up 2 bases; unmatched junction bases: 3. The CDR3 runs 14 residues. In germline, CDR1 is MNHEY, CDR2 SVGAGI. The CDR3 DNA reads TGTGCCAGCAGTTATGGACAGGTTAACACTGAAGCTTTCTTT. Translation: CASSYGQVNTEAFF.